Described below is a single T cell receptor (beta chain) sequence and its context. Its antigen is as yet unknown. This CDR3 comprises 14 residues. Germline loops: CDR1 SGDLS, CDR2 YYNGEE. V lost 0 bases and J lost 9, with 13 bases in between. Cultured CD4+ T cell DNA was sequenced using the Oncomine TCR Beta short-read assay. TCRdb re-derived calls from the PCR reads in MiXCR, one entry per CDR3 protein. The sample lists more than 4,500 distinct CDR3 sequences, about 45% seen once, with approximately 60% in the top ten. This entry comes from a study of vaccination and CD4 T cells after COVID-19. Study-wide context: Convalescent individuals exhibited SARS-CoV-2 positivity on nasal swab PCR, with about 9 mild and one severe presentation. Post-COVID draws followed diagnosis by a median roughly 100 days (range 35 to 161).

Treatment in this sample: roughly ten-day PBMC culture with coronavirus spike peptide pools or control peptides (ViraFEST assay). Peptide pool stimulation in ViraFEST expanded antigen-specific T cells, whose TCRs were then sequenced. The V and J genes are TRBV9 and TRBJ2-1; the D is unclear. This clonotype was obtained from a human donor who had recovered from COVID-19. The sequenced sample was CD4+ T cells from blood, cultured in vitro. CDR3 in DNA: TGTGCCAGCAGCGTAGCCGGCTCTCCGGGTGAGCAGTTCTTC. Amino acids: CASSVAGSPGEQFF.